This is a list of T cell receptor beta chains from one sample in a study of T-cell memory formation after mild COVID-19. TCRdb itself ran the 5' RACE reads through MiXCR, one entry per CDR3 protein. Of approximately 300,000 distinct CDR3 sequences in the sample, around 15% were seen once. Input material: PBMCs or a T cell subset sorted from them (not recorded which). The receptors originated from a young man who had mild COVID-19 (a few samples of this study predate the infection). Cell type and time point are not known. Each CDR3 is given with its conserved first and last residue. A D gene is named only where the DNA matches it firmly. A clone size is listed for some rows: how often the clone was seen (once, few, many), or a class if it is expanded.

TRBV4-1	TRBJ1-5	.	17	.	CASSQGLVGGSNQPQHF	TGCGCCAGCAGCCAAGGATTAGTTGGGGGCAGCAATCAGCCCCAGCATTTT
TRBV2	TRBJ2-1	.	12	.	CASSEWTVEQFF	TGTGCCAGCAGTGAATGGACAGTTGAGCAGTTCTTC
TRBV9	TRBJ2-3	.	15	TRBD2	CASSERGDRTDTQYF	TGTGCCAGCAGCGAGCGGGGGGACCGCACAGATACGCAGTATTTT
TRBV18	TRBJ1-4	few	16	TRBD1	CASSSLTGTGEEKLFF	TGTGCCAGCTCATCATTAACCGGGACAGGGGAAGAAAAACTGTTTTTT
TRBV18	TRBJ2-3	many	16	TRBD2	CASSPPNSGGTDTQYF	TGTGCCAGCTCCCCTCCCAATAGCGGGGGCACAGATACGCAGTATTTT
TRBV9	TRBJ2-7	.	16	.	CASSPRGGVLSYEQYF	TGTGCCAGCAGCCCCCGAGGAGGGGTCCTCTCCTACGAGCAGTACTTC
TRBV9	TRBJ2-7	.	14	.	CASSVAGSYYEQYF	TGTGCCAGCAGCGTAGCCGGGAGCTACTACGAGCAGTACTTC
TRBV12-3/TRBV12-4	TRBJ2-1	.	15	TRBD2	CASSPAAGGPNEQFF	TGTGCCAGCAGCCCCGCAGCGGGGGGGCCCAATGAGCAGTTCTTC
TRBV20-1	TRBJ2-3	few	14	.	CSARGTRTADTQYF	TGCAGTGCTAGAGGGACGAGGACGGCAGATACGCAGTATTTT
TRBV7-2	TRBJ1-5	few	13	.	CASSLEYNQPQHF	TGTGCCAGCAGCTTAGAATACAATCAGCCCCAGCATTTT
TRBV18	TRBJ1-2	.	14	TRBD1	CASSPLGTGDGYTF	TGTGCCAGCTCACCACTGGGGACAGGGGATGGCTACACCTTC
TRBV5-4	TRBJ1-4	many	14	.	CASSLQGAEEKLFF	TGTGCCAGCAGCTTACAGGGCGCGGAGGAAAAACTGTTTTTT
TRBV7-9	TRBJ2-3	many	14	.	CASSFITSTDTQYF	TGTGCCAGCAGCTTCATAACTAGCACAGATACGCAGTATTTT
TRBV7-2	TRBJ2-5	few	19	TRBD2	CASSQIGGGTSAPRETQYF	TGTGCCAGCAGTCAAATCGGCGGTGGGACTAGCGCACCAAGGGAGACCCAGTACTTC
TRBV4-3	TRBJ2-3	few	18	TRBD1	CASSQEYARTGGTDTQYF	TGCGCCAGCAGCCAAGAATATGCACGGACAGGGGGCACAGATACGCAGTATTTT
TRBV7-3	TRBJ2-1	few	15	.	CASSSGMKLDNEQFF	TGTGCCAGCAGCTCCGGTATGAAGCTAGACAATGAGCAGTTCTTC
TRBV7-2	TRBJ2-5	.	12	.	CASSHSGETQYF	TGTGCCAGCAGCCATAGTGGCGAGACCCAGTACTTC
TRBV5-6	TRBJ2-7	few	14	.	CASSEPGKPYEQYF	TGTGCCAGCAGCGAGCCCGGGAAACCCTACGAGCAGTACTTC
TRBV9	TRBJ2-7	few	13	.	CASSVDGGYEQYF	TGTGCCAGCAGCGTAGATGGAGGCTACGAGCAGTACTTC
TRBV5-1	TRBJ2-7	few	13	.	CASSYDFSYEQYF	TGCGCCAGCAGCTACGACTTCTCCTACGAGCAGTACTTC
TRBV4-3	TRBJ2-1	.	19	TRBD2	CASSQAALAGGITYNEQFF	TGCGCCAGCAGCCAAGCTGCGCTAGCGGGGGGGATCACCTACAATGAGCAGTTCTTC